The 18 T cell receptor beta chains below come from one sample, sequenced in a study of cytotoxic CD8 clonotypes in ibrutinib-treated CLL. Method: immunoSEQ multiplex PCR; TCRdb's copy keeps in-frame clones and lacks some. The data contain 140,000 to 150,000 clones, more than 75% of them seen just once; the ten biggest clones take up about 4.7%. Sequenced material: PBMCs, taken after 24 months of ibrutinib treatment. The receptors stem from a human donor with chronic lymphocytic leukemia.

V is TRBV27 and J is TRBJ2-4; no reliable D call. Trimming removed 9 bases at V and 2 bases at J, with 14 bases between. Germline CDR1 is MNHEY and CDR2 is SMNVEV (reference sequence). This CDR3 comprises 14 residues. CDR3 amino acids: CARACYVTKNIQYF. The CDR3 DNA reads as TGTGCCAGAGCATGCTACGTTACCAAAAACATTCAGTACTTC.

The chain combines TRBV28 with TRBJ2-1, with D maybe TRBD2 (6 bases). The germline V gene encodes CDR1 MDHEN and CDR2 SYDVKM. This CDR3 spans 11 amino acids. V dropped 3 bases and J dropped 15 bases, with 12 bases sitting between them. CDR3 nucleotides: TGTGCCAGCAGTTTCGGCGGGAAGGCGTTCTTC. This gives the protein CASSFGGKAFF.

The chain links TRBV9 to TRBJ1-1; D gene unclear. CDR1 SGDLS and CDR2 YYNGEE come from the germline V gene. V gave up 0 bases and J gave up 0 bases, with 6 bases separating them. This CDR3 is 14 amino acids long. The CDR3 nucleotides read TGTGCCAGCAGCGTAGTCCCCATGAACACTGAAGCTTTCTTT. Its translation: CASSVVPMNTEAFF.

CDR3 nucleotide sequence: TGTGCCAGCAGTAGCCGGGACAGGTCCTACGAGCAGTACTTC. Translating it yields CASSSRDRSYEQYF. The chain combines TRBV6-5 with TRBJ2-7, with 8 bases fitting TRBD1. This CDR3 is built from 14 residues. J gave up 1 base and V 5 bases, and 4 bases lay outside the gene matches. Germline V gene lookup returns CDR1 MNHEY and CDR2 SVGAGI.

The chain uses TRBV6-6 and TRBJ1-1; D remains unclear. V was clipped by 0 bases and J by 0 bases, with 8 bases between them. The CDR3 consists of 15 residues. CDR1 and CDR2 (germline): MNHNY, SVGAGI (reference sequence). CDR3 residues: CASSYSSGLNTEAFF. For the CDR3, the DNA is TGTGCCAGCAGTTACTCCTCAGGATTGAACACTGAAGCTTTCTTT.

The chain combines TRBV18 with TRBJ2-5; 8 positions agree with TRBD2. The CDR3 is made up of 15 amino acids. From germline, CDR1 is KGHSH and CDR2 LQKENI. Losses at the gene ends were 6 bases for V and 2 bases for J; bases not matched to a gene: 8. In nucleotides, the CDR3 is TGTGCCAGCTCCCCGACCATAGCGGGGCAAGAGACCCAGTACTTC. This codes for CASSPTIAGQETQYF.

V usage is TRBV12-1 and J usage is TRBJ2-1. TRBV12-1 is a documented pseudogene. The CDR3 sequence is 16 residues long. The CDR3 nucleotides read TGTGCCAGCAGCCCACGGGGGCGTAGCTCCTACAATGAGCAGTTCTTC. As protein: CASSPRGRSSYNEQFF.

The rearrangement uses TRBV5-4 and TRBJ2-2; 8 positions match TRBD2. This CDR3 region has 16 residues. V lost 0 bases and J lost 6; bases outside the gene matches: 7. CDR1 and CDR2 from the germline V gene are SGHNT and YYREEE (reference sequence). The CDR3 bases are TGTGCCAGCAGCTTGGGGGGGACTAGGGCACCCGGGGAGCTGTTTTTT. It translates to CASSLGGTRAPGELFF.

The gene calls are TRBV5-1 and TRBJ2-3, with 9 bases matching TRBD2. The length of the CDR3 is 18 residues. V shed 4 bases, J shed 4 bases, and the junction held 16 bases outside the gene matches. CDR1 is SGHRS and CDR2 is YFSETQ in the germline V gene. CDR3 amino acids: CASSVARDSGGESDTQYF. The CDR3 region has the DNA TGCGCCAGCAGCGTGGCCAGGGATAGCGGGGGTGAATCAGATACGCAGTATTTT.

The chain's CDR3 is CASSRNELYEQYF. CDR3 nucleotide sequence: TGTGCCAGTAGTCGTAACGAACTCTACGAGCAGTACTTC. The chain recombines TRBV19 with TRBJ2-7; unclear D gene. The germline V and J ends were trimmed by 5 bases and 3 bases, with 11 bases remaining between them. The CDR3 spans 13 residues. Germline V CDR1 and CDR2: LNHDA, SQIVND (reference sequence).

The V and J genes are TRBV7-9 and TRBJ1-2, with D possibly being TRBD1 (6 bases). V lost 11 bases, J lost 2 bases, and 12 bases lay in between. The CDR3 length is 12 residues. CDR1 SEHNR and CDR2 FQNEAQ come from the germline V gene (reference sequence). This chain's CDR3 is CAEGGPNYGYTF. Written as DNA, the CDR3 is TGTGCCGAGGGGGGCCCAAACTATGGCTACACCTTC.

Details on this clone: Possible read error: a much larger clone is one base away. This rearrangement joins TRBV7-8 to TRBJ2-7, with D unclear. Trimming removed 5 bases at V and 3 bases at J, with 5 bases between. This CDR3 has 11 residues. In germline, CDR1 is SGHVS, CDR2 FQNEAQ. In DNA, the CDR3 is TGTGCCAGCAGCCCCAGCTACGAGCAGTACTTC. It codes for CASSPSYEQYF.

Here the CDR3 DNA reads TGTGCCAGCAGTTATGGGACTACCAGCCAAGAGACCCAGTACTTC. It translates to CASSYGTTSQETQYF. V gene TRBV6-5 combines with J gene TRBJ2-5, with 7 bases aligning to TRBD2. J was trimmed by 1 base and V by 3 bases; bases with no gene match: 5. The CDR3 covers 15 residues. Germline assignment: CDR1 MNHEY and CDR2 SVGAGI.

There are a few counts of this clone. The chain is built from TRBV5-1 and TRBJ2-3; 8 bases map to TRBD1. CDR1 is SGHRS and CDR2 is YFSETQ in the germline V gene. The V segment lost 4 bases and the J segment 4 bases; nucleotides outside the gene matches: 2. This CDR3 contains 13 residues. The CDR3 sequence is CASSPTGADTQYF. The DNA for the CDR3 is TGCGCCAGCAGCCCGACAGGGGCAGATACGCAGTATTTT.

In regard to this clone: One end of the junction varies from germline; a read error may be responsible. The rearrangement joins TRBV28 to TRBJ1-6; unclear D gene. The length of the CDR3 is 12 residues. CDR1 is MDHEN, CDR2 SYDVKM, per germline. Here the CDR3 reads CASSSQTVKEDF. For the CDR3, the DNA is TGTGCCAGCAGCTCCCAGACCGTTAAGGAGGACTTT.

This rearrangement joins TRBV11-2 to TRBJ2-1, with no clear D. Between the trimmed V and J ends, which lost 5 bases and 5 bases, there was a span of 16 bases. The germline CDR1 and CDR2 sequences are SGHAT and FQNNGV. This CDR3 comprises 15 residues. The CDR3 nucleotides are TGTGCCAGCAGCCCGAGACGGTGGAGCCACAATGAGCAGTTCTTC. Translating gives CASSPRRWSHNEQFF.

The rearrangement uses TRBV30 and TRBJ1-4; 10 positions agree with TRBD1. This CDR3 has 13 amino acids. The V segment lost 5 bases and the J segment 4 bases; nucleotides outside the gene matches: 1. Germline V CDR1 and CDR2: GTSNPN, SVGIG (reference sequence). CDR3 sequence reads: CAWDRGLNEKLFF. In DNA, the CDR3 is TGTGCCTGGGACAGGGGGCTTAATGAAAAACTGTTTTTT.

This sequence joins TRBV10-3 and TRBJ2-1; TRBD1 agrees at 7 bases. The CDR3 extends over 13 amino acids. The germline V gene encodes CDR1 ENHRY and CDR2 SYGVKD. Unmatched junction bases numbered 5, after V lost 7 bases and J lost 5 bases. The CDR3 protein is CAITRTGHNEQFF. The CDR3 DNA follows: TGTGCCATCACCCGGACAGGACACAATGAGCAGTTCTTC.